Here is one TCR beta chain with its context. V gave up 6 bases and J gave up 5 bases; unmatched junction bases: 10. Germline values: CDR1 DFQATT, CDR2 SNEGSKA (reference sequence). The CDR3 runs 15 residues. This entry belongs to a study of blood T cells in healthy people across ages. Sample-barcoded 5' priming and a J-beta primer mix drove a second PCR of about 7 to 11 cycles. One entry per CDR3 protein, called by TCRdb with MiXCR from the 5' RACE reads. The sample includes 1.5 million to 2 million distinct CDR3 sequences, under 30% of them seen just once. This receptor was taken from a woman in her thirties in good health. This chain uses TRBV20-1 with TRBJ2-1; the match to TRBD2 covers 10 bases. The sequencing input was blood. The CDR3 loop is CSAPYPGLANNEQFF. Here the CDR3 DNA reads TGCAGTGCGCCTTACCCGGGACTAGCGAACAATGAGCAGTTCTTC.